The rows below give T cell receptor beta chains drawn from one sample of a study of CD8+ T cells in alopecia areata. Profiling relied on immunoSEQ multiplex PCR, and the TCRdb table lists in-frame clones only, not all of them. This table has about 200,000 clones, 64% appearing once. The sequenced sample was CD4+ T cells sorted from blood, obtained between weeks 47 and 50, from a patient treated with tofacitinib. The receptors were gathered from a human donor with alopecia areata. The CDR3 runs from the conserved cysteine through the conserved F or W. The D gene is left open where the match is weak. Size tells how often a clone was seen (once, few, many) or the class of an expanded clone, and some rows leave it out.

clone_size d_call j_call v_call cdr3_aa cdr3_nt
- - TRBJ2-1 TRBV2 CASSEVGGNEQFF TGTGCCAGCAGTGAAGTCGGGGGTAATGAGCAGTTCTTC
- - TRBJ2-7 TRBV19 CASGPGIYEQYF TGTGCCAGTGGCCCGGGGATCTACGAGCAGTACTTC
few - TRBJ1-5 TRBV18 CASSPGSNQPQHF TGTGCCAGCTCACCAGGTAGCAATCAGCCCCAGCATTTT
- - TRBJ1-5 TRBV11-2 CASSLDPGPGHQPQHF TGTGCCAGCAGCTTAGATCCAGGGCCGGGTCATCAGCCCCAGCATTTT
many - TRBJ2-7 TRBV6-6 CASTGGFGTESHEQYF TGTGCCAGCACTGGCGGTTTCGGAACAGAGTCCCACGAGCAGTACTTC
- TRBD1 TRBJ2-4 TRBV12-5 CASGLVLGQGSSIQYF TGTGCTAGTGGTTTGGTACTGGGACAGGGTTCCAGCATTCAGTACTTC
- TRBD1 TRBJ1-2 TRBV19 CASTSERDRINYGYTF TGTGCCAGTACCTCAGAGCGGGACAGAATAAACTATGGCTACACCTTC
- - TRBJ1-6 TRBV5-1 CASSSTILGNSPLHF TGCGCCAGCAGCTCCACGATTCTTGGGAATTCACCCCTCCACTTT
- - TRBJ2-5 TRBV2 CASSEQGLETQYF TGTGCCAGCAGTGAGCAGGGTCTGGAGACCCAGTACTTC
- TRBD1 TRBJ1-2 TRBV6-5 CASHRGNGYTF TGTGCCAGTCACAGGGGGAATGGCTACACCTTC
- - TRBJ1-2 TRBV1 CTSSQVDSLRPAYGYTF TGCACCAGCAGCCAAGTGGACAGTCTGCGCCCCGCTTATGGCTACACCTTC
medium-sized - TRBJ1-2 TRBV7-2 CASSLEGNYGYTF TGTGCCAGCAGCTTGGAGGGGAATTATGGCTACACCTTC
once - TRBJ2-3 TRBV4-3 CASSQEVARGNTQYF TGCGCCAGCAGCCAAGAGGTGGCTCGAGGGAATACGCAGTATTTT
once TRBD1 TRBJ2-2 TRBV15 CATSRDDVGGHGELFF TGTGCCACCAGCAGAGATGACGTAGGGGGCCACGGGGAGCTGTTTTTT
few - TRBJ1-2 TRBV4-3 CASSQDRSGSYGYTF TGCGCCAGCAGCCAAGATCGATCAGGGTCTTATGGCTACACCTTC
few - TRBJ1-2 TRBV2 CASSEGGSLGYTF TGTGCCAGCAGTGAAGGGGGAAGTCTTGGCTACACCTTC
many - TRBJ2-5 TRBV19 CASSIGGKTQETQYF TGTGCCAGTAGTATAGGCGGCAAAACCCAAGAGACCCAGTACTTC
- - TRBJ1-2 TRBV2 CASSGSGGGYTF TGTGCCAGCAGTGGGTCAGGCGGCGGCTACACCTTC
many TRBD1 TRBJ1-2 TRBV29-1 CSVDDRGLGYTF TGCAGCGTTGACGACAGGGGGCTTGGCTACACCTTC
- TRBD2 TRBJ2-5 TRBV5-1 CASRGGTGETQYF TGCGCCAGCAGGGGAGGGACTGGGGAGACCCAGTACTTC
- - TRBJ2-7 TRBV5-1 CASSLTPRVGYEQYF TGCGCCAGCAGCTTGACCCCGAGAGTGGGGTACGAGCAGTACTTC
- - TRBJ1-2 TRBV30 CAWSALQEFNYGYTF TGTGCCTGGAGTGCTCTCCAGGAATTCAACTATGGCTACACCTTC
few TRBD1 TRBJ1-2 TRBV5-1 CASSSQGGDGYTF TGCGCCAGCAGCTCCCAGGGGGGCGATGGCTACACCTTC
- TRBD1 TRBJ2-1 TRBV13 CASTITPGGYYNEQFF TGTGCCAGCACCATCACCCCAGGGGGCTACTACAATGAGCAGTTCTTC
- - TRBJ1-1 TRBV30 CAWSVLGEAFF TGTGCCTGGAGTGTACTCGGTGAGGCTTTCTTT
- - TRBJ2-7 TRBV4-3 CASSQELHFSYEQYF TGCGCCAGCAGCCAAGAATTGCATTTCTCCTACGAGCAGTACTTC